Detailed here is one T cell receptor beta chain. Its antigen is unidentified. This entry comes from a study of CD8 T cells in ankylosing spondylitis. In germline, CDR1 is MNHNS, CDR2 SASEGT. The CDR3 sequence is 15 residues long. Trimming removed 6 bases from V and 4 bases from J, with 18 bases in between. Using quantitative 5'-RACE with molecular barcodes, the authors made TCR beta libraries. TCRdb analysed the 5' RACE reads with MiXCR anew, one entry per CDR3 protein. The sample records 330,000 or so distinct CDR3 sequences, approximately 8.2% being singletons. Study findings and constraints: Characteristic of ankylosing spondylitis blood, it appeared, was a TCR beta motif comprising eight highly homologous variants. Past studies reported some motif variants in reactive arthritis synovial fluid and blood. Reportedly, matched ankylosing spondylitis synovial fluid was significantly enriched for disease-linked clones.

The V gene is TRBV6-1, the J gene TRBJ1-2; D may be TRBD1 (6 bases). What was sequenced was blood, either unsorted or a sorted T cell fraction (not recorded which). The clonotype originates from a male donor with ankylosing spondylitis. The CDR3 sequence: CASRGNREYGYGYTF. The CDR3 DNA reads TGTGCCAGCAGGGGAAACAGGGAGTACGGCTATGGCTACACCTTC.